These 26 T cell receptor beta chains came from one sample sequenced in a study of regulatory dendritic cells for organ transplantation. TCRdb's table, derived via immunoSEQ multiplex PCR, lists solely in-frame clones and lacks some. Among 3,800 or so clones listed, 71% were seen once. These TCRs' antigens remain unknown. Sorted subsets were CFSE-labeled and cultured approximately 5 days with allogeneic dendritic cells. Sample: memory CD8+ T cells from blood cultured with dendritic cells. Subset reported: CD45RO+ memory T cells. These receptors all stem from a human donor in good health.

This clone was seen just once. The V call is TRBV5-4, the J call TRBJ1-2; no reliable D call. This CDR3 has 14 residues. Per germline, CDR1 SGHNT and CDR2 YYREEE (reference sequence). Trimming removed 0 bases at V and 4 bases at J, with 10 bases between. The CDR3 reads CASSLGSAFYGYTF. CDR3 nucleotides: TGTGCCAGCAGCTTGGGCAGCGCTTTCTATGGCTACACCTTC.

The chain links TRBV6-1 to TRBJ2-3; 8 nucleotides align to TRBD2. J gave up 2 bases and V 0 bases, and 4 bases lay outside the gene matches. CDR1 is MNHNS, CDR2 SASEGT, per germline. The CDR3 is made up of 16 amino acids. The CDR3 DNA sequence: TGTGCCAGCAGTGAAGCGATCGGGGGGGCCACAGATACGCAGTATTTT. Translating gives CASSEAIGGATDTQYF.

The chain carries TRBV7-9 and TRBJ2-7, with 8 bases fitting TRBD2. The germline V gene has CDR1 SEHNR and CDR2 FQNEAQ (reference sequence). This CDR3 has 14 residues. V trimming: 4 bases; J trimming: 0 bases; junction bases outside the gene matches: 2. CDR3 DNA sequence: TGTGCCAGCAGCTCCAGCGGGAGCTCCTACGAGCAGTACTTC. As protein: CASSSSGSSYEQYF.

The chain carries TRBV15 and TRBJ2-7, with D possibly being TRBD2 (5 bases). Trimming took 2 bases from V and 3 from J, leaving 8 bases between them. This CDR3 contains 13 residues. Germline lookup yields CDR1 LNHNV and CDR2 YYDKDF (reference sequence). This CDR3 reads CATSRRRNYEQYF. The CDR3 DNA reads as TGTGCCACCAGCAGACGGAGGAACTACGAGCAGTACTTC.

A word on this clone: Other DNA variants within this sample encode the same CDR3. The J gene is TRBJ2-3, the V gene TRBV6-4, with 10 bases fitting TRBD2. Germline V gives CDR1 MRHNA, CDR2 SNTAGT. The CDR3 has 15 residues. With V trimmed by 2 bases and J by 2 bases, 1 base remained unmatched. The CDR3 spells CASSDSGGATDTQYF. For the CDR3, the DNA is TGTGCCAGCAGTGACAGCGGGGGGGCCACAGATACGCAGTATTTT.

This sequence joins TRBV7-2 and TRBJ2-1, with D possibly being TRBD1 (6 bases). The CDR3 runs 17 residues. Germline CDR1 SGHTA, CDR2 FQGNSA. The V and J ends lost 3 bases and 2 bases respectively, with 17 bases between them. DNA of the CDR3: TGTGCCAGCAGCTTTCCTCCCCGGGACAAAGCCTACAATGAGCAGTTCTTC. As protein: CASSFPPRDKAYNEQFF.

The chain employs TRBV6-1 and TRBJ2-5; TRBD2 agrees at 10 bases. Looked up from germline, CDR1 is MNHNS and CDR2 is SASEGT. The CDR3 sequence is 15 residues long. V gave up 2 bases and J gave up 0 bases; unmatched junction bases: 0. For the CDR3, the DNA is TGTGCCAGCAGTGAACTAGCGGGGGACCAAGAGACCCAGTACTTC. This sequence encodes CASSELAGDQETQYF.

The CDR3 bases are TGTGCCAGCAGCGTAGGGACTAGCGGGAATGAGCAGTTCTTC. The encoded protein is CASSVGTSGNEQFF. J is TRBJ2-1 and V is TRBV9; 11 bases line up with TRBD2. CDR1 is SGDLS and CDR2 is YYNGEE in the germline V gene. CDR3 length: 14 amino acids. After removal of 0 bases from V and 7 bases from J, the junction contained 0 bases not matched to a gene.

Written as DNA, the CDR3 is TGTGCCAGCAGGGTCCGGGGTCAGAACACTGAAGCTTTCTTT. Its translation: CASRVRGQNTEAFF. This chain joins TRBV6-1 and TRBJ1-1; no clear D. Trimming took 6 bases from V and 1 from J, leaving 12 bases between them. This CDR3 contains 14 residues. The germline CDR1 and CDR2 sequences are MNHNS and SASEGT.

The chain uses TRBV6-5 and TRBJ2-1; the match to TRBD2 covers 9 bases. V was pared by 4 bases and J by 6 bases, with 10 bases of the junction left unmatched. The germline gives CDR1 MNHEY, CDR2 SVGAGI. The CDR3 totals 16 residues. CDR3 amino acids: CASSLNPGLAINEQFF. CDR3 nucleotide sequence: TGTGCCAGCAGTTTAAACCCGGGACTAGCCATCAATGAGCAGTTCTTC.

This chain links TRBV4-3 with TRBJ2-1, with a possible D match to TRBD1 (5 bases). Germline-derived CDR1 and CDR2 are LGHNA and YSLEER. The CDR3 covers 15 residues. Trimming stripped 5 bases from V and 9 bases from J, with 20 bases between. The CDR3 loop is CASSENPQGIREQFF. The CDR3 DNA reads TGCGCCAGCAGCGAAAACCCCCAGGGAATTCGTGAGCAGTTCTTC.

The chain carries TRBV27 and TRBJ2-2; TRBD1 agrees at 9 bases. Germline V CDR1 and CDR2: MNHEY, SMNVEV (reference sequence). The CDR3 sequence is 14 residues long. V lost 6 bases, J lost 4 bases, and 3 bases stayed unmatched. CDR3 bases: TGTGCCAGCAGACAGGGGGCTGGCACCGGGGAGCTGTTTTTT. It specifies CASRQGAGTGELFF.

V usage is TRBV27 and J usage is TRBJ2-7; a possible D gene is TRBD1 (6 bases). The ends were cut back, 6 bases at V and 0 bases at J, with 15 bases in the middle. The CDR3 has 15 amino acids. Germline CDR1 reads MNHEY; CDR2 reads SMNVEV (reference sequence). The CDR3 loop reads CASRAGVGNSYEQYF. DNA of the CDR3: TGTGCCAGCAGGGCAGGGGTCGGGAACTCCTACGAGCAGTACTTC.

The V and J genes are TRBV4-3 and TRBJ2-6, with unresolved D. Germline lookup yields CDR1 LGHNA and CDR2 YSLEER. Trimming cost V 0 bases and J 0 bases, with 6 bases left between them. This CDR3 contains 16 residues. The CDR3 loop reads CASSQEPSSGANVLTF. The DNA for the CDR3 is TGCGCCAGCAGCCAAGAACCAAGCTCTGGGGCCAACGTCCTGACTTTC.

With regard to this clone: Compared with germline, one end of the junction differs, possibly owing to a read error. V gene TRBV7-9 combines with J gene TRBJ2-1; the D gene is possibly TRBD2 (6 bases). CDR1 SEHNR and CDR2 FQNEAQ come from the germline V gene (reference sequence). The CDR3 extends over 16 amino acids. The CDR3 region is CASRLDRDWVYNEQFF. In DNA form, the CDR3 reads TGTGCCAGCAGATTAGATCGGGACTGGGTTTACAATGAGCAGTTCTTC.

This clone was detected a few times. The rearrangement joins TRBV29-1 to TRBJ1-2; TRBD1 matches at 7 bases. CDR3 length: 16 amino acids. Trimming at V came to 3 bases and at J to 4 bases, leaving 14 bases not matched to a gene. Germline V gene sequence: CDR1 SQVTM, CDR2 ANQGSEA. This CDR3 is CSVEAGKTGFPYGYTF. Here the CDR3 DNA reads TGCAGCGTTGAGGCGGGGAAGACAGGGTTTCCCTATGGCTACACCTTC.

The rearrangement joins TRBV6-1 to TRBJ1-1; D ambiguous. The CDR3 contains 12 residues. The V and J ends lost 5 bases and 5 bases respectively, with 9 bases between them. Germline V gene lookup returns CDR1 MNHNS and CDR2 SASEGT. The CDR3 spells CASSIGETEAFF. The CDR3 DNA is TGTGCCAGCAGTATTGGGGAAACTGAAGCTTTCTTT.

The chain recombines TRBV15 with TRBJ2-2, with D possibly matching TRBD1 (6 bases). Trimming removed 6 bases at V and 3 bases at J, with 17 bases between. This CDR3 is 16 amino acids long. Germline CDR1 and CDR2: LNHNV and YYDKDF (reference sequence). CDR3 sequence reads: CATSPGTSRDTGELFF. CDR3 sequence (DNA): TGTGCCACCAGTCCCGGGACATCTCGTGACACCGGGGAGCTGTTTTTT. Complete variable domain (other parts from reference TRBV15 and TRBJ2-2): DAMVIQNPRYQVTQFGKPVTLSCSQTLNHNVMYWYQQKSSQAPKLLFHYYDKDFNNEADTPDNFQSRRPNTSFCFLDIRSPGLGDTAMYLCATSPGTSRDTGELFFGEGSRLTVL.

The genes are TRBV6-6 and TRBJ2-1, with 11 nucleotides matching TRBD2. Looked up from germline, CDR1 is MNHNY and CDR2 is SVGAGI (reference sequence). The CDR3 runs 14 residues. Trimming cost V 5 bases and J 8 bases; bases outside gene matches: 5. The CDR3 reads CASSDSGGADEQFF. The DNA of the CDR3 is TGTGCCAGCAGTGATAGCGGGGGGGCCGATGAGCAGTTCTTC.

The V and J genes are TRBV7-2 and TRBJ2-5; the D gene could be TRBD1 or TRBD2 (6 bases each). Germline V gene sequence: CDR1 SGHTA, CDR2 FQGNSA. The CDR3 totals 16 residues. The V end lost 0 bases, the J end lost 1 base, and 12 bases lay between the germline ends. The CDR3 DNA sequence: TGTGCCAGCAGCTTAGCAAAGGGGGGCGCCCAAGAGACCCAGTACTTC. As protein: CASSLAKGGAQETQYF. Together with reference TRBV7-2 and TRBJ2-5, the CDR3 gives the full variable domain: GAGVSQSPSNKVTEKGKDVELRCDPISGHTALYWYRQSLGQGLEFLIYFQGNSAPDKSGLPSDRFSAERTGGSVSTLTIQRTQQEDSAVYLCASSLAKGGAQETQYFGPGTRLLVL.

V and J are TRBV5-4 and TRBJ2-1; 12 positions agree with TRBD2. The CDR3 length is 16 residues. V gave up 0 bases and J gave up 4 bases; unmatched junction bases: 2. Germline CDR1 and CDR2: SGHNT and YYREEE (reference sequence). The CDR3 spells CASSLEGLAGYNEQFF. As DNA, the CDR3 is TGTGCCAGCAGCTTGGAAGGACTAGCGGGGTACAATGAGCAGTTCTTC.

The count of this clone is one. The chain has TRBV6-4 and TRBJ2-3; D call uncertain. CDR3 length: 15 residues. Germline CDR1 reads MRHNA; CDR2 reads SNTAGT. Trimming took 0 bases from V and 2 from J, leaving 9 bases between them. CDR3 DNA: TGTGCCAGCAGTGACTCAGGTGGTAACACAGATACGCAGTATTTT. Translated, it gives CASSDSGGNTDTQYF.

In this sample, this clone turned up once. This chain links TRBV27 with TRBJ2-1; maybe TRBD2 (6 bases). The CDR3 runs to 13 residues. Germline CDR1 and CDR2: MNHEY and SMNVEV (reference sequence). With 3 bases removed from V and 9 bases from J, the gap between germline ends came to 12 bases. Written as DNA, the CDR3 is TGTGCCAGCAGTTTGCGTACGGGAGCTGAGCAGTTCTTC. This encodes CASSLRTGAEQFF.

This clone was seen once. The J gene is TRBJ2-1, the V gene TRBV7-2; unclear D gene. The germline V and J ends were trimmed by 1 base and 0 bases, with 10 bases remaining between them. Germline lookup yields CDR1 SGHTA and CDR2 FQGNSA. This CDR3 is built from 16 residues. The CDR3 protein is CASSLGPPTSYNEQFF. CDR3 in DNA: TGTGCCAGCAGCTTAGGCCCTCCCACCTCCTACAATGAGCAGTTCTTC. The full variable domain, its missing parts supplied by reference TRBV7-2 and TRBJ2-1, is GAGVSQSPSNKVTEKGKDVELRCDPISGHTALYWYRQSLGQGLEFLIYFQGNSAPDKSGLPSDRFSAERTGGSVSTLTIQRTQQEDSAVYLCASSLGPPTSYNEQFFGPGTRLTVL.

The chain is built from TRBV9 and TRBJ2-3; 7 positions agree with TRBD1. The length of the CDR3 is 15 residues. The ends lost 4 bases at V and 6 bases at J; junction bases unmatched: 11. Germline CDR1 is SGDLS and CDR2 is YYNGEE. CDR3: CASSQRQGAMDTQYF. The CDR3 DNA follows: TGTGCCAGCAGCCAGAGACAGGGAGCGATGGATACGCAGTATTTT.

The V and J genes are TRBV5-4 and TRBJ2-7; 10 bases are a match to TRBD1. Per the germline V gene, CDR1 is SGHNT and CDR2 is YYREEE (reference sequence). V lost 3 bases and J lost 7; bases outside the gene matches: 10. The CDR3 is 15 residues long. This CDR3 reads CASSWRDRGFREQYF. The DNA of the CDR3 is TGTGCCAGCAGCTGGCGGGACAGGGGATTTCGGGAGCAGTACTTC.